This is a list of T cell receptor beta chains from one sample in a study of CD8 T cells in ankylosing spondylitis. Using its own MiXCR run on the 5' RACE reads, TCRdb lists one record per CDR3 protein. The data hold more than 150,000 distinct CDR3 sequences, with around a sixth observed a single time. The sequencing sample was made of blood, either unsorted or a sorted T cell fraction (not recorded which). All receptors derive from a male donor under 30 with ankylosing spondylitis or in good health (not recorded which). The CDR3 runs from the conserved cysteine through the conserved F or W. D genes are given only for firm matches. Expanded clones get a size class; other rows say once, few or many, or leave the size out.

>TRBV12-3/TRBV12-4|TRBJ1-1|.|few|13
TGTGCCAGCAGTGTTCCCTTCTACACTGAAGCTTTCTTT
CASSVPFYTEAFF
>TRBV4-3|TRBJ2-2|.|.|15
TGCGCCAGCAGCCAAGACCGTGGAAACACCGGGGAGCTGTTTTTT
CASSQDRGNTGELFF
>TRBV5-6|TRBJ2-2|TRBD2|many|16
TGTGCCAGCAGCCCGCGGGGGGGCGTGAACACCGGGGAGCTGTTTTTT
CASSPRGGVNTGELFF
>TRBV15|TRBJ2-1|TRBD2|many|17
TGTGCCACCAGCAGAAGGACTAGCGGGAGTCCGAGCGATGAGCAGTTCTTC
CATSRRTSGSPSDEQFF
>TRBV27|TRBJ1-1|.|few|13
TGTGCCACCGCAGGGGCGGGGAACACTGAAGCTTTCTTT
CATAGAGNTEAFF
>TRBV29-1|TRBJ2-1|.|many|14
TGCAGCGGACAAGGACAGAGCTCCTACAATGAGCAGTTCTTC
CSGQGQSSYNEQFF
>TRBV19|TRBJ2-5|.|many|14
TGTGCCAGTAGTACACGAGAGGACGGGGAGACCCAGTACTTC
CASSTREDGETQYF
>TRBV20-1|TRBJ2-7|.|once|14
TGCAGTGCAATTGAGGGACTCTATTCCTACGAGCAGTACTTC
CSAIEGLYSYEQYF
>TRBV12-3/TRBV12-4|TRBJ1-5|.|many|13
TGTGCCAGCACTGACGGACGGAGTCGGCCCCAGCATTTT
CASTDGRSRPQHF
>TRBV30|TRBJ2-3|TRBD1|.|16
TGTGCCAGTAGTACAGGGGGAGGCGTAGGGACAGATACGCAGTATTTT
CASSTGGGVGTDTQYF
>TRBV9|TRBJ1-2|.|many|13
TGTGCCAGCAGTGATCCGGGTACGGGAGGCTACACCTTC
CASSDPGTGGYTF
>TRBV15|TRBJ1-6|.|many|13
TGTGCCACCAGCAGAGCGCAGAATTCACCCCTCCACTTT
CATSRAQNSPLHF
>TRBV3-1|TRBJ2-1|.|.|13
TGTGCCAGCACCGACACCAACAGGGATGAGCAGTTCTTC
CASTDTNRDEQFF
>TRBV20-1|TRBJ2-1|TRBD2|many|11
TGCAGTGCTAGAACCGGGACTAGCGGGTTCTTC
CSARTGTSGFF
>TRBV6-5|TRBJ2-3|TRBD2|many|17
TGTGCCAGCAGTACCGGACTAGCGGGAGGTCTCACAGATACGCAGTATTTT
CASSTGLAGGLTDTQYF
>TRBV6-5|TRBJ2-2|TRBD1|.|16
TGTGCCAGCAGTTCATCGACAGGGACGGGGACCGGGGAGCTGTTTTTT
CASSSSTGTGTGELFF
>TRBV20-1|TRBJ2-1|.|.|15
TGCAGTGCTAATAAAGCGATCGACTCCTACAATGAGCAGTTCTTC
CSANKAIDSYNEQFF
>TRBV5-5|TRBJ2-3|TRBD2|many|14
TGTGCCAGCAGCTTGGGACTAGCGTTGGATACGCAGTATTTT
CASSLGLALDTQYF
>TRBV7-9|TRBJ1-3|.|many|14
TGTGCCAGCAGCGTCAGGGGCTCTGGAAACACCATATATTTT
CASSVRGSGNTIYF
>TRBV29-1|TRBJ2-1|.|.|12
TGCAGCGTTGTGTTAGTATACAATGAGCAGTTCTTC
CSVVLVYNEQFF
>TRBV6-2/TRBV6-3|TRBJ1-5|.|many|14
TGTGCCAGCAGTTACGAGAGGCTGCATCAGCCCCAGCATTTT
CASSYERLHQPQHF
>TRBV12-3/TRBV12-4|TRBJ1-3|TRBD1|many|15
TGTGCCACCACGACAGGGCTTCCTCTTGGAAACACCATATATTTT
CATTTGLPLGNTIYF
>TRBV6-5|TRBJ2-1|.|.|13
TGTGCCAGCAGTTACGCTTCGTCTTTAGATCTGTTCTTC
CASSYASSLDLFF
>TRBV29-1|TRBJ1-1|.|few|8
TGCAGGGGAAAGGAAGCTTTCTTT
CRGKEAFF
>TRBV2|TRBJ2-1|TRBD2|.|16
TGTGCCAGCAGTATGACACTAGCGGGAGGATCTGTCGGGGAGTTCTTC
CASSMTLAGGSVGEFF
>TRBV12-3/TRBV12-4|TRBJ2-7|.|many|16
TGTGCCAGCAGTTCGACGGAGCGGGCTAGCTCCTACGAGCAGTACTTC
CASSSTERASSYEQYF
>TRBV2|TRBJ1-1|.|few|15
TGTGCCAGCATCCCCCGGGGCCAAAGGAACACTGAAGCTTTCTTT
CASIPRGQRNTEAFF
>TRBV12-3/TRBV12-4|TRBJ2-3|.|many|13
TGTGCCAGCAGTTTCACGGGAGCAGATACGCAGTATTTT
CASSFTGADTQYF